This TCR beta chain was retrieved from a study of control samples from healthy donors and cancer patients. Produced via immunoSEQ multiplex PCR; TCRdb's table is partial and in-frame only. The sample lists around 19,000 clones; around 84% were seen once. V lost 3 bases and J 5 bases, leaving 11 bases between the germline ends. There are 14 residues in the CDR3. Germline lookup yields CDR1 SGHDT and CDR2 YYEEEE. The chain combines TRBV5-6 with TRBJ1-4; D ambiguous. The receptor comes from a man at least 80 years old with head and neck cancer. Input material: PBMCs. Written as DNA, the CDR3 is TGTGCCAGCAGCTACGGGATTGCCAATGAAAAACTGTTTTTT. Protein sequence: CASSYGIANEKLFF.